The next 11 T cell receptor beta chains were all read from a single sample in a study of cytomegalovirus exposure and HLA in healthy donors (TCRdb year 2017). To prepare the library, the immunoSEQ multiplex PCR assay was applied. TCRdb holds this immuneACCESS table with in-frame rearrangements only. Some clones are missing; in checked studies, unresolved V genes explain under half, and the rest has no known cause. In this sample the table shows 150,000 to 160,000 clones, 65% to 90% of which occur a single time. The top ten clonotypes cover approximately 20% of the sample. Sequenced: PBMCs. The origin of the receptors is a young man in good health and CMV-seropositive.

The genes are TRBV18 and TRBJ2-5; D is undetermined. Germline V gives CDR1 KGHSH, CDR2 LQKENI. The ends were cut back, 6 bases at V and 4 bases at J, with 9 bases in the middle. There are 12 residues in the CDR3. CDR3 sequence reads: CASSLVGETQYF. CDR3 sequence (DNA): TGTGCCAGCTCCCTGGTCGGAGAGACCCAGTACTTC. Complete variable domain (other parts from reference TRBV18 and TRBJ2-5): NAGVMQNPRHLVRRRGQEARLRCSPMKGHSHVYWYRQLPEEGLKFMVYLQKENIIDESGMPKERFSAEFPKEGPSILRIQQVVRGDSAAYFCASSLVGETQYFGPGTRLLVL.

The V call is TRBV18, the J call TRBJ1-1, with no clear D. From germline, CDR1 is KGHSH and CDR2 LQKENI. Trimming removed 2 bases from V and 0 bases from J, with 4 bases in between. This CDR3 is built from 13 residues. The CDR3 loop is CASSPDMNTEAFF. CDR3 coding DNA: TGTGCCAGCTCACCAGACATGAACACTGAAGCTTTCTTT.

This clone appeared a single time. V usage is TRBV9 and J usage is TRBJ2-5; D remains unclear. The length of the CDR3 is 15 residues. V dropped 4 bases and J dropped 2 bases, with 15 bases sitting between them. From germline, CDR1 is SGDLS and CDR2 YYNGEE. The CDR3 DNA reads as TGTGCCAGCAGCTCCAACTACGTTGGACAAGAGACCCAGTACTTC. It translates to CASSSNYVGQETQYF.

In DNA, the CDR3 is TGTGCCTGGAGTGTAACCTCCCACCGGGACTTTCAAGAGACCCAGTACTTC. This encodes CAWSVTSHRDFQETQYF. The chain recombines TRBV30 with TRBJ2-5, with D possibly being TRBD2 (6 bases). The germline V and J ends were trimmed by 0 bases and 2 bases, with 19 bases remaining between them. Per germline, CDR1 GTSNPN and CDR2 SVGIG (reference sequence). The CDR3 is 17 residues long.

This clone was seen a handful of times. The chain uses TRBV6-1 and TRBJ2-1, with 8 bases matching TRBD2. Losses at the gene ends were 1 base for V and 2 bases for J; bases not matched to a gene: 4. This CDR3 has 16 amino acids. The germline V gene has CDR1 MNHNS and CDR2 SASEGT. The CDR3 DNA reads TGTGCCAGCAGTGAAGTTCCGGGGGGGCCCTACAATGAGCAGTTCTTC. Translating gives CASSEVPGGPYNEQFF.

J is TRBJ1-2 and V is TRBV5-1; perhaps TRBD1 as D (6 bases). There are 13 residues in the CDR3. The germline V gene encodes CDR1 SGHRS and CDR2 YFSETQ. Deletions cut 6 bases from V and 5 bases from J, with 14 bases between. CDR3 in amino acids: CASTPQGGYGYTF. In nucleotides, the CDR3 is TGCGCCAGCACCCCACAGGGAGGGTATGGCTACACCTTC.

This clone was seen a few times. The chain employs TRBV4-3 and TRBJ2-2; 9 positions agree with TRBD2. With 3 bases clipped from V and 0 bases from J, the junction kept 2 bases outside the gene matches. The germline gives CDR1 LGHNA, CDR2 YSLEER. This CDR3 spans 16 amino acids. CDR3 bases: TGCGCCAGCAGCCATGCTAGCGGGGCGAACACCGGGGAGCTGTTTTTT. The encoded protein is CASSHASGANTGELFF.

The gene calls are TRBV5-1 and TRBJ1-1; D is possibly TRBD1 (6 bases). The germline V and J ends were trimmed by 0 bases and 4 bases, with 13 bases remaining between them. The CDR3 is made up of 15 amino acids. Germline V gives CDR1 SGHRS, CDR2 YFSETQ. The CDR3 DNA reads TGCGCCAGCAGCTTGGAGGACAGCCGGGGCACTGAAGCTTTCTTT. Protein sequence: CASSLEDSRGTEAFF.

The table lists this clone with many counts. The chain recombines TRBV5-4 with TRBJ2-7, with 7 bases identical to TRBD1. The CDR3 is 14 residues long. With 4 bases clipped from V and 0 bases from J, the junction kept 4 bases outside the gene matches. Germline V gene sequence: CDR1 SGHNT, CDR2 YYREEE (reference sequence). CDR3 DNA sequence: TGTGCCAGCAGCCGGACAGGCGACTCCTACGAGCAGTACTTC. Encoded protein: CASSRTGDSYEQYF. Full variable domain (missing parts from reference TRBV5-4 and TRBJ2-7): ETGVTQSPTHLIKTRGQQVTLRCSSQSGHNTVSWYQQALGQGPQFIFQYYREEENGRGNFPPRFSGLQFPNYSSELNVNALELDDSALYLCASSRTGDSYEQYFGPGTRLTVT.

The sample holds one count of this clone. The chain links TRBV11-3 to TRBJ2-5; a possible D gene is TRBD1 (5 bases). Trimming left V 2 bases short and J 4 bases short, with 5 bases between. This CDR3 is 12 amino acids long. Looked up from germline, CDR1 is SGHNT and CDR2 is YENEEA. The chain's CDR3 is CASSLRGETQYF. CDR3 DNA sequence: TGTGCCAGCAGCTTAAGGGGAGAGACCCAGTACTTC.

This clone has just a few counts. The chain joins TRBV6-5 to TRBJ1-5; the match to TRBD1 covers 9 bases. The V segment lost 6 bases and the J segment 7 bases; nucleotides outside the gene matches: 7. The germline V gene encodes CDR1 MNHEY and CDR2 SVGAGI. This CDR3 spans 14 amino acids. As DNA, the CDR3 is TGTGCCAGCAGCCCACAGGGGGCGGGACAGCCCCAGCATTTT. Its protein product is CASSPQGAGQPQHF.